The 23 T cell receptor beta chains presented below share a single source sample, sequenced in a study of identical twins. TCRdb fed the 5' RACE reads into MiXCR, producing one record per CDR3 protein. The table records about 890,000 distinct CDR3 sequences, roughly 12% of them present only once. These data also formed part of another study, on yellow fever vaccine responses in identical twins.

Sequencing was performed on PBMCs. All receptors derive from a woman in her late teens or twenties in good health.

This chain connects TRBV12-3 or TRBV12-4 to TRBJ2-2; the D is unclear. V was cut by 3 bases and J by 7 bases, with 12 bases left in between. The CDR3 is made up of 14 amino acids. The CDR3 DNA reads as TGTGCCAGCAGTTTGATGGGAAACGGCGGGGAGCTGTTTTTT. Its translation: CASSLMGNGGELFF.

This clonotype was picked up many times. The chain couples TRBV29-1 to TRBJ2-7; TRBD2 aligns across 10 bases. J gave up 2 bases and V 4 bases, and 2 bases lay outside the gene matches. There are 13 residues in the CDR3. CDR1 SQVTM and CDR2 ANQGSEA come from the germline V gene. CDR3 in amino acids: CSVVLAGPYEQYF. The CDR3 DNA reads TGCAGCGTTGTACTAGCGGGACCCTACGAGCAGTACTTC.

The rearrangement joins TRBV29-1 to TRBJ1-2; TRBD1 is a possible D gene (6 bases). Germline loops: CDR1 SQVTM, CDR2 ANQGSEA. V gave up 8 bases and J gave up 6 bases, with 13 bases separating them. The CDR3 extends over 11 amino acids. The CDR3 spells CSHRVSDGYTF. The DNA of the CDR3 is TGCAGCCACAGGGTATCGGATGGCTACACCTTC.

This chain joins TRBV12-3 or TRBV12-4 and TRBJ1-1; 7 positions agree with TRBD1. V gave up 5 bases and J gave up 5 bases; unmatched junction bases: 11. The CDR3 length is 15 residues. CDR3 amino acids: CASSPTGKKGTEAFF. CDR3 sequence (DNA): TGTGCCAGCAGTCCGACAGGGAAGAAGGGGACTGAAGCTTTCTTT.

This clonotype was observed a handful of times. The chain links TRBV6-1 to TRBJ1-3; 7 bases fit TRBD1. Trimming at V came to 6 bases and at J to 6 bases, leaving 8 bases not matched to a gene. CDR1 is MNHNS, CDR2 SASEGT, per germline. The CDR3 consists of 14 residues. The CDR3 is CASSRQGGENTIYF. Here the CDR3 DNA reads TGTGCCAGCAGCCGACAGGGCGGAGAAAACACCATATATTTT.

CDR3: CASSTSTSVEQFF. The CDR3, as DNA: TGTGCCAGCAGCACCTCGACTAGCGTTGAGCAGTTCTTC. The chain combines TRBV7-9 with TRBJ2-1; 8 nucleotides agree with TRBD2. The CDR3 extends over 13 amino acids. Germline V CDR1 and CDR2: SEHNR, FQNEAQ (reference sequence). Trimming removed 5 bases from V and 9 bases from J; junction bases left unmatched: 6. Supplemented by reference TRBV7-9 and TRBJ2-1, the full variable domain reads DTGVSQNPRHKITKRGQNVTFRCDPISEHNRLYWYRQTLGQGPEFLTYFQNEAQLEKSRLLSDRFSAERPKGSFSTLEIQRTEQGDSAMYLCASSTSTSVEQFFGPGTRLTVL.

The chain joins TRBV27 to TRBJ2-1, with D maybe TRBD2 (5 bases). The CDR3 length is 14 residues. From germline, CDR1 is MNHEY and CDR2 SMNVEV (reference sequence). Trimming pared 3 bases from V and 6 bases from J, leaving 12 bases between. CDR3 protein: CASSFKRRSNEQFF. CDR3 coding DNA: TGTGCCAGCAGTTTTAAGCGGAGAAGCAATGAGCAGTTCTTC.

In this sample, this clonotype turned up a few times. The V gene is TRBV13, the J gene TRBJ2-2; weak D call: TRBD2 (5 bases). Germline CDR1 reads PRHDT; CDR2 reads FYEKMQ (reference sequence). Trimming removed 3 bases from V and 7 bases from J, with 21 bases in between. CDR3 length equals 17 residues. CDR3 nucleotides: TGTGCCAGCAGCTTTGGACCGGGAAGAAGGTGGTTCGGGGAGCTGTTTTTT. Translating it yields CASSFGPGRRWFGELFF.

This clonotype was picked up many times. The genes are TRBV12-3 or TRBV12-4 and TRBJ2-1, with 8 bases that match TRBD2. The CDR3 runs to 14 residues. The V segment lost 4 bases and the J segment 7 bases; nucleotides outside the gene matches: 6. The CDR3 DNA follows: TGTGCCAGCAGTTCCGGGACTAGTCATAATGAGCAGTTCTTC. Translation: CASSSGTSHNEQFF.

The chain is built from TRBV7-2 and TRBJ2-5; the D is unclear. Trimming took off 1 base at V and 1 base at J, with 13 bases between the two ends. The CDR3 spans 16 residues. The germline gives CDR1 SGHTA, CDR2 FQGNSA. CDR3 bases: TGTGCCAGCAGCTTAGAAACCAGGTACCCCCAAGAGACCCAGTACTTC. Its translation is CASSLETRYPQETQYF.

This clonotype has just a few counts. This sequence joins TRBV10-3 and TRBJ1-1; 11 bases match TRBD1. Germline V gives CDR1 ENHRY, CDR2 SYGVKD. The CDR3 sequence is 14 residues long. V lost 7 bases and J lost 7; bases outside the gene matches: 8. The CDR3 coding sequence is TGTGCCATCAACTCAGGGACAGGGGGTTTTGAAGCTTTCTTT. This codes for CAINSGTGGFEAFF.

CDR3 DNA: TGCAGCGTCCCCCTAGCGGGAGTAGTCAATGAGCAGTTCTTC. Protein sequence: CSVPLAGVVNEQFF. The chain employs TRBV29-1 and TRBJ2-1; 10 nucleotides align to TRBD2. There are 14 residues in the CDR3. CDR1 SQVTM and CDR2 ANQGSEA come from the germline V gene. The V and J ends lost 6 bases and 6 bases, in that order; junction bases with no gene match: 8.

This clonotype was observed many times. This chain links TRBV29-1 with TRBJ1-5; D uncertain. The germline V gene has CDR1 SQVTM and CDR2 ANQGSEA. The CDR3 is 12 amino acids. V lost 4 bases and J lost 0, with 4 bases in between. This chain's CDR3 is CSVAGSNQPQHF. In DNA form, the CDR3 reads TGCAGCGTTGCAGGTAGCAATCAGCCCCAGCATTTT.

The chain joins TRBV3-1 to TRBJ2-1; 8 nucleotides agree with TRBD2. The junction had 7 bases not matched to a gene; V was cut back by 0 bases and J by 3 bases. This CDR3 region has 17 residues. Germline loops: CDR1 LGHDT, CDR2 YNNKEL (reference sequence). CDR3: CASSQDPAGAFYNEQFF. The CDR3 nucleotides are TGTGCCAGCAGCCAAGACCCAGCGGGGGCCTTCTACAATGAGCAGTTCTTC.

In its sample, this clonotype was seen a few times. V and J are TRBV20-1 and TRBJ2-1; 10 positions agree with TRBD2. The CDR3 loop spans 14 amino acids. Germline assignment: CDR1 DFQATT and CDR2 SNEGSKA (reference sequence). V lost 2 bases to trimming and J lost 7 bases; unmatched junction nucleotides: 5. CDR3 amino acids: CSARKREGPNEQFF. As DNA, the CDR3 is TGCAGTGCTAGAAAGCGGGAGGGCCCAAATGAGCAGTTCTTC.

This clonotype was detected ten times or more. The chain carries TRBV4-1 and TRBJ1-4; D perhaps matches TRBD1 (6 bases). This CDR3 region has 15 residues. Trimming left V 4 bases short and J 5 bases short, with 14 bases between. Germline CDR1 MGHRA, CDR2 YSYEKL. This CDR3 reads CASSRTGLGNEKLFF. The CDR3 DNA reads as TGCGCCAGCAGCCGCACAGGGCTTGGAAATGAAAAACTGTTTTTT.

The chain employs TRBV18 and TRBJ2-5; D gene ambiguous. The V gene's germline CDR1 is KGHSH and CDR2 LQKENI. This CDR3 comprises 13 residues. V gave up 2 bases and J gave up 5 bases, with 9 bases separating them. In DNA, the CDR3 is TGTGCCAGCTCACCAGTGCTGGGGGAGACCCAGTACTTC. This translates into CASSPVLGETQYF.

This clonotype was seen repeatedly, ten times or more. V usage is TRBV6-5 and J usage is TRBJ2-1; 7 bases map to TRBD2. Germline V gene data show CDR1 as MNHEY and CDR2 as SVGAGI. J lost 3 bases, V lost 5 bases, and 7 bases had no gene match. CDR3 size: 15 residues. The CDR3 coding sequence is TGTGCCAGCAGTACTTTTTCTAGCGGCTACAATGAGCAGTTCTTC. Translating gives CASSTFSSGYNEQFF.

This CDR3 is CASSVGDNTQRNTIYF. CDR3 nucleotides: TGTGCCAGCAGCGTGGGAGACAATACTCAAAGAAACACCATATATTTT. The chain links TRBV9 to TRBJ1-3; D ambiguous. The CDR3 sequence is 16 residues long. The germline CDR1 and CDR2 sequences are SGDLS and YYNGEE. V lost 2 bases and J 5 bases, leaving 17 bases between the germline ends. The whole variable domain, filled in from reference TRBV9 and TRBJ1-3, reads DSGVTQTPKHLITATGQRVTLRCSPRSGDLSVYWYQQSLDQGLQFLIQYYNGEERAKGNILERFSAQQFPDLHSELNLSSLELGDSALYFCASSVGDNTQRNTIYFGEGSWLTVV.

This clonotype has a handful of counts. CDR3 bases: TGTGCCAGCAGTTTACTTGACAGTTTTGCGGCTAGCGGGAGAGGCTACAATGAGCAGTTCTTC. Protein sequence: CASSLLDSFAASGRGYNEQFF. The chain has TRBV12-3 or TRBV12-4 and TRBJ2-1; 10 bases map to TRBD2. The CDR3 totals 21 residues. The J segment lost 3 bases and the V segment lost 2 bases, leaving 19 bases of the junction unmatched.

This clonotype was found a few times. This sequence joins TRBV10-3 and TRBJ2-1; 9 bases map to TRBD1. Germline CDR1 reads ENHRY; CDR2 reads SYGVKD. With 6 bases clipped from V and 5 bases from J, the junction kept 5 bases outside the gene matches. The CDR3 runs 14 residues. CDR3 nucleotides: TGTGCCATCAGGGGGACAGGGACAGACAATGAGCAGTTCTTC. Translating it yields CAIRGTGTDNEQFF.

J is TRBJ2-1 and V is TRBV7-6, with TRBD1 matching over 8 bases. Germline CDR1 and CDR2: SGHVS and FNYEAQ. Trimming took 5 bases from V and 9 from J; bases not matched to a gene: 6. The CDR3 length is 13 residues. The CDR3 sequence is CASSGQGAGEQFF. CDR3 in DNA: TGTGCCAGCAGCGGGCAGGGGGCCGGTGAGCAGTTCTTC. Based on the CDR3 plus reference TRBV7-6 and TRBJ2-1, the full variable domain is GAGVSQSPRYKVTKRGQDVALRCDPISGHVSLYWYRQALGQGPEFLTYFNYEAQQDKSGLPNDRFSAERPEGSISTLTIQRTEQRDSAMYRCASSGQGAGEQFFGPGTRLTVL.

This clonotype has ten or more counts. V and J are TRBV28 and TRBJ2-5, with 13 bases aligning to TRBD2. With 2 bases clipped from V and 7 bases from J, the junction kept 7 bases outside the gene matches. Germline lookup yields CDR1 MDHEN and CDR2 SYDVKM. This CDR3 has 16 residues. The CDR3 coding sequence is TGTGCCAGCAGTTTACAGGGGACTAGCGGGATCTGGACCCAGTACTTC. Protein product: CASSLQGTSGIWTQYF.